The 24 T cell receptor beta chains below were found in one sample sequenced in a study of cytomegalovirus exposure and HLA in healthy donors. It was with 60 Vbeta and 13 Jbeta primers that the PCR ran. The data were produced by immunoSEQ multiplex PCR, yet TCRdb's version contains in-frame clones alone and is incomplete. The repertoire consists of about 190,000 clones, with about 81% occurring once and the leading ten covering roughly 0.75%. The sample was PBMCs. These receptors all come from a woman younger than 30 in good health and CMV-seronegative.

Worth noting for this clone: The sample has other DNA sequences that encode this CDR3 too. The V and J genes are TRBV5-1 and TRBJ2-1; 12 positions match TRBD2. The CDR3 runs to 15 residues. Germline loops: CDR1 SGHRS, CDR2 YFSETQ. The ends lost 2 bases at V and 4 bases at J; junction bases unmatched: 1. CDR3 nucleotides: TGCGCCAGCAGCTTAACTAGCGGGGGGTACAATGAGCAGTTCTTC. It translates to CASSLTSGGYNEQFF. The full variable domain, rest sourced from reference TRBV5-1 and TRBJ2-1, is KAGVTQTPRYLIKTRGQQVTLSCSPISGHRSVSWYQQTPGQGLQFLFEYFSETQRNKGNFPGRFSGRQFSNSRSEMNVSTLELGDSALYLCASSLTSGGYNEQFFGPGTRLTVL.

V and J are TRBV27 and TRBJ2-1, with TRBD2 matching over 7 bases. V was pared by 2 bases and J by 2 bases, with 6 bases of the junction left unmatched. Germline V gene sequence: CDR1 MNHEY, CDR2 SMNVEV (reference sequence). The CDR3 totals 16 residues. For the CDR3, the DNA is TGTGCCAGCAGTTTAAAGGGGACTATTACCTACAATGAGCAGTTCTTC. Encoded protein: CASSLKGTITYNEQFF.

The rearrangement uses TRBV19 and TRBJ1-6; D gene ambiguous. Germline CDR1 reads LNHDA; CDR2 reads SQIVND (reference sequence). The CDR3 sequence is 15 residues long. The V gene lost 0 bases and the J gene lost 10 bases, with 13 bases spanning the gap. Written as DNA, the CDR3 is TGTGCCAGTAGTATAGAGGGTGCCGGGAGGTCACCCCTCCACTTT. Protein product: CASSIEGAGRSPLHF. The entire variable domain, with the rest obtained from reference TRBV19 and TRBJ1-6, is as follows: DGGITQSPKYLFRKEGQNVTLSCEQNLNHDAMYWYRQDPGQGLRLIYYSQIVNDFQKGDIAEGYSVSREKKESFPLTVTSAQKNPTAFYLCASSIEGAGRSPLHFGNGTRLTVT.

The chain's CDR3 is CASSPNVGTSGRSTFQETQYF. The CDR3 DNA sequence: TGTGCCAGCTCACCCAATGTTGGGACTAGCGGGCGAAGCACTTTCCAAGAGACCCAGTACTTC. The chain combines TRBV18 with TRBJ2-5; 12 nucleotides agree with TRBD2. V was clipped by 3 bases and J by 1 base; unmatched bases: 18. Germline CDR1 is KGHSH and CDR2 is LQKENI. The CDR3 runs to 21 residues.

The CDR3 DNA sequence: TGTGCCAGCTCACCGGGACAGGTGGAAGGGCAGTACTTC. Translated, it gives CASSPGQVEGQYF. The V call is TRBV18, the J call TRBJ2-7; TRBD1 matches 8 bases. Germline CDR1 and CDR2: KGHSH and LQKENI. V lost 3 bases and J lost 9; bases outside the gene matches: 7. The CDR3 has 13 residues.

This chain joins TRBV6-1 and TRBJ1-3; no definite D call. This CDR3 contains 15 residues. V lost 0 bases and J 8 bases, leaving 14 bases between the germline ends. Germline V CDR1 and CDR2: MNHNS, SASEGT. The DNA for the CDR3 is TGTGCCAGCAGTGAAGCAGGGCGCCCCGGGGACACCATATATTTT. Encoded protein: CASSEAGRPGDTIYF.

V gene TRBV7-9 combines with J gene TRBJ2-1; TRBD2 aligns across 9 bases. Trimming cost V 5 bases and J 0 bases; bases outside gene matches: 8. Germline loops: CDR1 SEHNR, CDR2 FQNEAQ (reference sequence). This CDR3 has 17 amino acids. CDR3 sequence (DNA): TGTGCCAGCAGCCCTGGAAGACTAGCGGACTCCTACAATGAGCAGTTCTTC. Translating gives CASSPGRLADSYNEQFF.

In DNA form, the CDR3 reads TGTGCCAGCAGTTTATCGATGGTGCAGATCGGGGAGCTGTTTTTT. Translating gives CASSLSMVQIGELFF. The chain employs TRBV27 and TRBJ2-2, with no clear D. This CDR3 is built from 15 residues. V lost 0 bases and J lost 7, with 12 bases in between. The germline V gene has CDR1 MNHEY and CDR2 SMNVEV (reference sequence).

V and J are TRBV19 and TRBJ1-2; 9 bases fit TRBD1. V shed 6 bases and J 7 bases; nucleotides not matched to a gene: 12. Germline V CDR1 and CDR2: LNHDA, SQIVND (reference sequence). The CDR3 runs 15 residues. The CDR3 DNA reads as TGTGCCAGTAGGACGACCGGGACAGGGAGAATTGGCTACACCTTC. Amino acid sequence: CASRTTGTGRIGYTF.

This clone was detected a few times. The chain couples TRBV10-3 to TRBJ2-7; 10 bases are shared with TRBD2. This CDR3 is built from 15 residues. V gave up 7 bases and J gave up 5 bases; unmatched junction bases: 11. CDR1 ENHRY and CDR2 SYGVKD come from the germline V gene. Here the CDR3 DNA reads TGTGCCATCACCGACGGCGGGACTAGCGCCCACGAGCAGTACTTC. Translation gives CAITDGGTSAHEQYF.

CDR3 residues: CAKEGVGTDTQYF. Written as DNA, the CDR3 is TGTGCCAAAGAGGGCGTAGGCACAGATACGCAGTATTTT. The chain carries TRBV2 and TRBJ2-3; a possible D gene is TRBD2 (5 bases). Germline CDR1 reads SNHLY; CDR2 reads FYNNEI. Trimming took 10 bases from V and 1 from J, leaving 12 bases between them. The CDR3 is 13 residues long.

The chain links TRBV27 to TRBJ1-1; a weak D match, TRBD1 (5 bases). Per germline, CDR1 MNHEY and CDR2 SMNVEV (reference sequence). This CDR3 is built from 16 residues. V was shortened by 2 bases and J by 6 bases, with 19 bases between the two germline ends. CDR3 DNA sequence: TGTGCCAGCAGTTTAGCCCCCCTGGGGCGCCCCCCTGAAGCTTTCTTT. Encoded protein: CASSLAPLGRPPEAFF.

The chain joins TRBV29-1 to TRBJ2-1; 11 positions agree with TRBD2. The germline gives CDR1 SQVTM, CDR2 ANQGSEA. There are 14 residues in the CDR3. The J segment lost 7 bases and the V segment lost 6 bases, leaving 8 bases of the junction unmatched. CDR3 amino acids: CSVQLAGALNEQFF. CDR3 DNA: TGCAGCGTGCAACTAGCGGGAGCGTTAAATGAGCAGTTCTTC.

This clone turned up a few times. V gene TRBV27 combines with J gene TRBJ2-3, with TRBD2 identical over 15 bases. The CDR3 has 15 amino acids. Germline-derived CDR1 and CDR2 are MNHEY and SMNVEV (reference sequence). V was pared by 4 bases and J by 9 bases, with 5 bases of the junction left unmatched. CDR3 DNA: TGTGCCAGCAGTTCTCCCGGACTAGCGGGAGGGACGCAGTATTTT. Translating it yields CASSSPGLAGGTQYF.

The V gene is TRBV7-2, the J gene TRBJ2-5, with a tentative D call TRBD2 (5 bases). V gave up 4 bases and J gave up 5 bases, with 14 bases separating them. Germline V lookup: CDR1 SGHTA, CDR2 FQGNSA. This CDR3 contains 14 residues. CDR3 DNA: TGTGCCAGCAGCTCTAGCTGGGAGCGGGAGACCCAGTACTTC. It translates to CASSSSWERETQYF.

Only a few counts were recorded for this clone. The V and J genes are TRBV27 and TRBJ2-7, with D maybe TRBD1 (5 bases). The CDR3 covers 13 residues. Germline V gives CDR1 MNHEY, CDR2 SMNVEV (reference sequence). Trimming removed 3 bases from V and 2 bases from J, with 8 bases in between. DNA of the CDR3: TGTGCCAGCAGTTTTCAGGACACCTACGAGCAGTACTTC. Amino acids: CASSFQDTYEQYF.

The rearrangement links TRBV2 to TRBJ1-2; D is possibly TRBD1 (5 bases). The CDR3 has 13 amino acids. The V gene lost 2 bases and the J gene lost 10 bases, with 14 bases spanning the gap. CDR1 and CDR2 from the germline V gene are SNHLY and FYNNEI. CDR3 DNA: TGTGCCAGCAGTGAACAGGGTAAATTTGCCTACACCTTC. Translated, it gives CASSEQGKFAYTF.

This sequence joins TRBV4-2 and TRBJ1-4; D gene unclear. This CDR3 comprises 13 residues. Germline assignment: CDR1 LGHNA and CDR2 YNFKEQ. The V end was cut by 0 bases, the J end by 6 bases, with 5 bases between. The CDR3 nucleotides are TGTGCCAGCAGCCAAGATCCAGATGAAAAACTGTTTTTT. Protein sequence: CASSQDPDEKLFF.

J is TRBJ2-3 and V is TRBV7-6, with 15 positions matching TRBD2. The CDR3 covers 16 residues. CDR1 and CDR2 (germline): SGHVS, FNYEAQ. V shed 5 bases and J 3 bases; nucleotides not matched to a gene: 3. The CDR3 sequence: CASSGTSGGITDTQYF. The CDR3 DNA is TGTGCCAGCAGCGGGACTAGCGGGGGGATAACAGATACGCAGTATTTT.

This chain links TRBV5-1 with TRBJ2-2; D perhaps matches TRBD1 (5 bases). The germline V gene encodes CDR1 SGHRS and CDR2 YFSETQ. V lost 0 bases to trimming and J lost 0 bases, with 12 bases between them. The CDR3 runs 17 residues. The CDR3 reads CASSLEGWGPNTGELFF. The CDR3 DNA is TGCGCCAGCAGCTTGGAGGGCTGGGGCCCGAACACCGGGGAGCTGTTTTTT. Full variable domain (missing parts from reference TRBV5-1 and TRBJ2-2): KAGVTQTPRYLIKTRGQQVTLSCSPISGHRSVSWYQQTPGQGLQFLFEYFSETQRNKGNFPGRFSGRQFSNSRSEMNVSTLELGDSALYLCASSLEGWGPNTGELFFGEGSRLTVL.

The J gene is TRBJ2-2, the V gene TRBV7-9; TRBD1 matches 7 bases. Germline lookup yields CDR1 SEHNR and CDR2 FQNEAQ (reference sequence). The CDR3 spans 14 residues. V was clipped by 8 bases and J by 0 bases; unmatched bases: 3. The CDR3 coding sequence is TGTGCCAGCGCCGGGACAGCGAACACCGGGGAGCTGTTTTTT. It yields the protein CASAGTANTGELFF. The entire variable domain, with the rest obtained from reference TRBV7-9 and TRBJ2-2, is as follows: DTGVSQNPRHKITKRGQNVTFRCDPISEHNRLYWYRQTLGQGPEFLTYFQNEAQLEKSRLLSDRFSAERPKGSFSTLEIQRTEQGDSAMYLCASAGTANTGELFFGEGSRLTVL.

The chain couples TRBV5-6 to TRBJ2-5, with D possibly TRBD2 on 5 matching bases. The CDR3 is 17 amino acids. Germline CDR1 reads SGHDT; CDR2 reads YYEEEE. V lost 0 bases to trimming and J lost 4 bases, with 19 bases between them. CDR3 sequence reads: CASSLAPGFGLGETQYF. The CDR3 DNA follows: TGTGCCAGCAGCTTGGCTCCGGGGTTCGGTTTGGGAGAGACCCAGTACTTC. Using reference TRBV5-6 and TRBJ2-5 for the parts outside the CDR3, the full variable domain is DAGVTQSPTHLIKTRGQQVTLRCSPKSGHDTVSWYQQALGQGPQFIFQYYEEEERQRGNFPDRFSGHQFPNYSSELNVNALLLGDSALYLCASSLAPGFGLGETQYFGPGTRLLVL.

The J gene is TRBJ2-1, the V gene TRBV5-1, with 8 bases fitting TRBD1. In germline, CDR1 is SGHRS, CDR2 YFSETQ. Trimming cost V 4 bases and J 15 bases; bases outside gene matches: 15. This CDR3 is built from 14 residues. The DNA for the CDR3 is TGCGCCAGCAGCAGAGATAGTAGGGAGGACAGGGCGTTCTTC. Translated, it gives CASSRDSREDRAFF.

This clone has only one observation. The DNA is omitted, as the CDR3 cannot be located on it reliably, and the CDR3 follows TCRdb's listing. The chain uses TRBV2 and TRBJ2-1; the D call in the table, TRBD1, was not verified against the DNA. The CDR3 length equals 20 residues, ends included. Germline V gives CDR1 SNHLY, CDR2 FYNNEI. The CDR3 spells CASSDGDMAIYFAGYNEQFF.